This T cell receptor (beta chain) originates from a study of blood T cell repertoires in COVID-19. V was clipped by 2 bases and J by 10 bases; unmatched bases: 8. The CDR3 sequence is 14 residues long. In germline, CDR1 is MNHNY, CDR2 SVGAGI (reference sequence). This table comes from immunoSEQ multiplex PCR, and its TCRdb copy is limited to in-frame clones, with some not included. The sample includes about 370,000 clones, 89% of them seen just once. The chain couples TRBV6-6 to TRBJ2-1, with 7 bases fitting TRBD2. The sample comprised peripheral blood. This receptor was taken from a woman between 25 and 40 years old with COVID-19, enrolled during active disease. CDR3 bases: TGTGCCAGCAGTTACGGCGGGTTGGGGGGGGAGCAGTTCTTC. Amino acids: CASSYGGLGGEQFF.